Listed here are 8 T cell receptor beta chains from one sample, sequenced in a study of OX40 agonist ivuxolimab in advanced cancers. TCRdb keeps only in-frame clones here, not all; method: immunoSEQ multiplex PCR. The sample lists about 79,000 clones, roughly 88% occurring once. This sample comprised CD4+ or CD8+ T cells sorted from blood, obtained in a trial of the OX40 agonist ivuxolimab. The origin of the receptors is an adult with an advanced solid tumor such as melanoma, head and neck, liver or kidney cancer.

This clone was counted between two and nine times. The rearrangement uses TRBV11-2 and TRBJ1-5; D gene uncertain. Germline values: CDR1 SGHAT, CDR2 FQNNGV. Trimming pared 5 bases from V and 5 bases from J, leaving 16 bases between. CDR3 length equals 15 residues. CDR3 residues: CASSQDWIGHQPQHF. The CDR3 DNA reads as TGTGCCAGCAGCCAGGACTGGATTGGACATCAGCCCCAGCATTTT.

This clone came up a few times. The chain employs TRBV5-1 and TRBJ2-7; the match to TRBD2 covers 9 bases. V shed 0 bases, J shed 1 base, and the junction held 5 bases outside the gene matches. Looked up from germline, CDR1 is SGHRS and CDR2 is YFSETQ. The CDR3 totals 16 residues. CDR3 nucleotides: TGCGCCAGCAGCTTGGAGTTAGCGGGGGAATCCTACGAGCAGTACTTC. Translating it yields CASSLELAGESYEQYF.

The V gene is TRBV29-1, the J gene TRBJ2-7, with 8 bases identical to TRBD1. J gave up 4 bases and V 7 bases, and 6 bases lay outside the gene matches. The CDR3 totals 12 residues. Per germline, CDR1 SQVTM and CDR2 ANQGSEA. The CDR3 sequence: CSAGQGQYEQYV. The CDR3, as DNA: TGCAGCGCCGGACAGGGACAGTACGAGCAGTACGTC.

The J gene is TRBJ2-2, the V gene TRBV7-8, with a weak D call TRBD1 (5 bases). Germline V gene data show CDR1 as SGHVS and CDR2 as FQNEAQ. V was shortened by 2 bases and J by 1 base, with 11 bases between the two germline ends. This CDR3 has 16 residues. CDR3: CASSLNPQGNTGELFF. In DNA, the CDR3 is TGTGCCAGCAGCTTAAATCCCCAGGGGAACACCGGGGAGCTGTTTTTT.

The CDR3 coding sequence is TGTGCCAGTAGCGGGACCACGGGTCAGCCCCAGCATTTT. It codes for CASSGTTGQPQHF. The chain uses TRBV19 and TRBJ1-5; the D gene is possibly TRBD1 (5 bases). Germline V lookup: CDR1 LNHDA, CDR2 SQIVND (reference sequence). Between the trimmed V and J ends, which lost 6 bases and 6 bases, there was a span of 12 bases. The CDR3 has 13 amino acids.

The chain links TRBV2 to TRBJ2-1; no clear D gene. The CDR3 has 13 amino acids. V shed 10 bases and J shed 8 bases, with 18 bases lying between them. CDR1 SNHLY and CDR2 FYNNEI come from the germline V gene. Here the CDR3 reads CATQALPPDEQFF. CDR3 DNA sequence: TGTGCCACCCAAGCCCTACCCCCCGATGAGCAGTTCTTC.

The V and J genes are TRBV10-3 and TRBJ2-7; 8 positions match TRBD1. Trimming at V came to 6 bases and at J to 0 bases, leaving 7 bases not matched to a gene. In germline, CDR1 is ENHRY, CDR2 SYGVKD. This CDR3 spans 15 amino acids. CDR3 coding DNA: TGTGCCATCAGCCTGATGCAGGGGGCCTCCTACGAGCAGTACTTC. Encoded protein: CAISLMQGASYEQYF.

The gene calls are TRBV5-4 and TRBJ1-2; a weak D match, TRBD1 (6 bases). Germline V gives CDR1 SGHNT, CDR2 YYREEE (reference sequence). This CDR3 is built from 17 residues. V shed 0 bases and J shed 2 bases, with 17 bases lying between them. DNA of the CDR3: TGTGCCAGCAGCTTGGGGTTACGGGGGCATCTAAACTATGGCTACACCTTC. Translation gives CASSLGLRGHLNYGYTF.